This record concerns one T cell receptor (beta chain) sequence. Method: immunoSEQ multiplex PCR; TCRdb's copy keeps in-frame clones and lacks some. Found here are 1.5 million to 1.9 million clones, 95% to 99% of them singletons; the top ten hold roughly 0.45%. Trimming left V 1 base short and J 5 bases short, with 19 bases between. This CDR3 has 16 amino acids. Germline CDR1 SGHRS, CDR2 YFSETQ. The source of the sample is a study of shared clonotypes between healthy human individuals. The material sequenced was naive CD4+ T cells sorted from blood. Subset denoted: CD45RA+ positively selected. The receptor was isolated from a man between 25 and 39 years old in good health. The rearrangement joins TRBV5-1 to TRBJ2-7; D is possibly TRBD1 (8 bases). The CDR3 loop is CASSLLITGGAHEQYF. The CDR3 nucleotides read TGCGCCAGCAGCTTGCTTATTACAGGGGGGGCGCACGAGCAGTACTTC.